Shown below are 13 T cell receptor beta chains from a single sample sequenced in a study of blood T cell repertoires in COVID-19. Some clones are missing from TCRdb's copy, which holds only in-frame ones; the method was immunoSEQ multiplex PCR. The sample yields roughly 200,000 clones, 80% to 90% seen once. Sequencing input: peripheral blood. Source of these receptors: a woman older than 75 with COVID-19, enrolled during active disease.

A word on this clone: This may come from a read error, since a much larger clone is one base off. This sample includes further DNA sequences coding for the same CDR3. The chain joins TRBV6-5 to TRBJ2-2; tentative D call: TRBD2 (6 bases). V lost 6 bases and J lost 7, with 9 bases in between. This CDR3 region has 12 residues. Per germline, CDR1 MNHEY and CDR2 SVGAGI. This CDR3 is CASRRGGGELFF. The DNA of the CDR3 is TGTGCCAGCAGGCGGGGTGGCGGGGAGCTGTTTTTT.

The J gene is TRBJ2-5, the V gene TRBV6-6; 9 bases agree with TRBD1. The J segment lost 2 bases and the V segment lost 4 bases, leaving 5 bases of the junction unmatched. This CDR3 spans 15 amino acids. The germline V gene encodes CDR1 MNHNY and CDR2 SVGAGI (reference sequence). In nucleotides, the CDR3 is TGTGCCAGCAGTTTCCCGGGACAGGGACAAGAGACCCAGTACTTC. Its protein is CASSFPGQGQETQYF.

This clone was observed once. The CDR3 DNA reads TGTGCCAGCAGCCAAGGAGGGGCAGGGGAGTTCTCCTACGAGCAGTACTTC. Its protein is CASSQGGAGEFSYEQYF. The chain recombines TRBV3-1 (or the pseudogene TRBV3-2) with TRBJ2-7, with a possible D match to TRBD1 (6 bases). The CDR3 has 17 residues. Trimming shortened V by 1 base and J by 0 bases, and 16 bases separated the two germline ends. The germline V gene has CDR1 LGHDT and CDR2 YNNKEL (reference sequence).

The CDR3 is CASSLVPGDEQYF. Here the CDR3 DNA reads TGTGCCAGCAGCTTAGTTCCAGGGGACGAGCAGTACTTC. This sequence joins TRBV11-3 and TRBJ2-7; a weak D match, TRBD1 (6 bases). Germline CDR1 SGHNT, CDR2 YENEEA. Trimming left V 1 base short and J 5 bases short, with 9 bases between. The CDR3 is 13 amino acids.

This clone was observed a single time. The chain has TRBV28 and TRBJ1-1; the D gene is possibly TRBD1 (6 bases). V lost 7 bases and J 0 bases, leaving 12 bases between the germline ends. Germline-derived CDR1 and CDR2 are MDHEN and SYDVKM. This CDR3 region has 14 residues. The DNA for the CDR3 is TGTGCCAGCACCCTACAGGGTATGAACACTGAAGCTTTCTTT. Translating gives CASTLQGMNTEAFF.

This clone appeared a single time. The chain links TRBV7-2 to TRBJ2-5; a possible D gene is TRBD1 (5 bases). The CDR3 length is 15 residues. Germline V gives CDR1 SGHTA, CDR2 FQGNSA. The V end lost 5 bases, the J end lost 0 bases, and 13 bases lay between the germline ends. The CDR3 protein is CASSPTGSHQETQYF. In DNA form, the CDR3 reads TGTGCCAGCAGCCCAACAGGTTCCCACCAAGAGACCCAGTACTTC. The entire variable domain, with the rest obtained from reference TRBV7-2 and TRBJ2-5, is as follows: GAGVSQSPSNKVTEKGKDVELRCDPISGHTALYWYRQSLGQGLEFLIYFQGNSAPDKSGLPSDRFSAERTGGSVSTLTIQRTQQEDSAVYLCASSPTGSHQETQYFGPGTRLLVL.

This chain joins TRBV3-1 (or the pseudogene TRBV3-2) and TRBJ2-1; 7 nucleotides align to TRBD1. The CDR3 is 17 amino acids. Unmatched junction bases numbered 9, after V lost 3 bases and J lost 1 base. CDR1 LGHDT and CDR2 YNNKEL come from the germline V gene (reference sequence). The DNA of the CDR3 is TGTGCCAGCAGCCAGGGCAACAGGGGTTCGTCCTACAATGAGCAGTTCTTC. Translating it yields CASSQGNRGSSYNEQFF.

J is TRBJ2-2 and V is TRBV6-2 or TRBV6-3; D call uncertain. Per the germline V gene, CDR1 is MNHEY and CDR2 is SVGEGT. Trimming took 4 bases from V and 4 from J, leaving 13 bases between them. The CDR3 runs 15 residues. The DNA for the CDR3 is TGTGCCAGCAGTTCCCGCAGGTTTTCCACCGGGGAGCTGTTTTTT. Translating gives CASSSRRFSTGELFF.

This sequence joins TRBV21-1 and TRBJ2-2; the table's TRBD2 call for D was not verified on the DNA. TRBV21-1 is termed a pseudogene. The CDR3 runs 17 residues. CDR3 nucleotides: TGTGCCAGCAGCAAGGTGGGGACTAGCGGGAGTGACGGGGAGCTGTTTTTT. Translation gives CASSKVGTSGSDGELFF.

This chain uses TRBV2 with TRBJ1-4; 12 bases align to TRBD1. Unmatched junction bases numbered 6, after V lost 6 bases and J lost 7 bases. The V gene's germline CDR1 is SNHLY and CDR2 FYNNEI. The CDR3 has 15 residues. The CDR3 region is CASRGQGAGIEKLFF. In DNA form, the CDR3 reads TGTGCCAGCAGGGGACAGGGGGCCGGGATTGAAAAACTGTTTTTT.

This chain uses TRBV5-4 with TRBJ1-2; D possibly corresponds to TRBD1 (6 bases). Looked up from germline, CDR1 is SGHNT and CDR2 is YYREEE (reference sequence). V shed 3 bases and J shed 8 bases, with 14 bases lying between them. The CDR3 runs 13 residues. CDR3 sequence (DNA): TGTGCCAGCAGCTCGGCGGGGGCCCGCGGCTACACCTTC. Encoded protein: CASSSAGARGYTF. The full variable domain, rest sourced from reference TRBV5-4 and TRBJ1-2, is ETGVTQSPTHLIKTRGQQVTLRCSSQSGHNTVSWYQQALGQGPQFIFQYYREEENGRGNFPPRFSGLQFPNYSSELNVNALELDDSALYLCASSSAGARGYTFGSGTRLTVV.

The gene calls are TRBV19 and TRBJ2-3; 10 bases are shared with TRBD1. This CDR3 contains 15 residues. CDR1 is LNHDA and CDR2 is SQIVND in the germline V gene (reference sequence). V dropped 3 bases and J dropped 5; count of bases not matched to a gene: 5. CDR3 sequence (DNA): TGTGCCAGTAGTATGCGACAGGGGGCTGGAGATACGCAGTATTTT. Translated: CASSMRQGAGDTQYF.

This clone was counted a single time. The chain employs TRBV7-2 and TRBJ2-1; weak D call: TRBD2 (6 bases). V was cut by 5 bases and J by 6 bases, with 14 bases left in between. The CDR3 is 14 amino acids. Germline-derived CDR1 and CDR2 are SGHTA and FQGNSA. The DNA for the CDR3 is TGTGCCAGCAGCCCAGGACTGGGGGGCAATGAGCAGTTCTTC. Translation: CASSPGLGGNEQFF.